Given below is one TCR beta chain in context. The table lists this clonotype with many counts. Its antigen target is currently unknown. No much larger clone exists at a distance of one base, and base qualities are not known. At the junction V is shortened by 7 bases and J by 6 bases; bases outside the gene matches: 3. From cysteine to phenylalanine, the CDR3 is 12 amino acids long. The retained sequence is limited to the CDR3, 36 bases, with the frame set at the first base. CDR1 and CDR2, looked up from the germline V gene, are SNHLY and FYNNEI. The TCR beta CDR3 regions were amplified from RNA transcripts. A first-round RT-PCR of the TCR CDR3 used the HTBI primer set with the Qiagen OneStep RT-PCR kit. The libraries were constructed in a second round of multiplex PCR and then size-selected and purified. The libraries were sequenced on an Illumina HiSeq2000 using paired-end 100 bp reads. The original methods were these. SOAPnuke was used to process the raw data, with reads discarded if the reads contained adapters or uncalled bases, had a mean Phred below 15, or lacked an exact constant-primer or identifier match. High-quality paired reads were merged using COPE v1.2.5, and each unique nucleotide sequence was defined as a clonotype. MiTCR v1.1 was used to align the clonotypes against IMGT TRBV, TRBD and TRBJ reference segments. Analysis was restricted to V-J combinations with a frequency above 0.0001, which covered roughly 99% of repertoires. The TCS score was defined as the ratio of F50 (clonal expansion) to E x V (chaos), calculated using BLOSUM62-based TCRdist between CDR3 peptides within each V-J. Welch's t-statistics and random forest reduced roughly 530 V-J features to roughly 13, which were used in a naive Bayes classifier (R e1071). TCRdb applied fastp at Q25 and MiXCR to the public reads, then kept only in-frame beta chains. Every distinct CDR3 protein forms one entry, paired with its most common genes and DNA. TCRdb's processing, not the study's, gives the V and J calls here. The sample table holds approximately 330,000 distinct CDR3 sequences, of which approximately 14% were seen once. Almost 35% of the sample comes from the top ten.

Ophthalmopathy patients had moderately to severely active disease, Clinical Activity Score of at least 3, NOSPECS grade of at least 4, and duration under 3 months. Any patient with an uncontrolled infection, another autoimmune disease, pregnancy or lactation was excluded. Diagnoses were established on the basis of clinical symptoms, serum thyroxine and TRAb, thyroid ultrasound, and orbital computed tomography. PBMCs were separated from roughly 9.6 ml of fresh peripheral blood using Ficoll-Paque density gradient centrifugation. Total RNA was extracted with Trizol reagent, and quality was checked on an Agilent 2100 Bioanalyzer. This specimen belongs to a study of T cells in Graves' hyperthyroidism and ophthalmopathy (dated by TCRdb to the late 2010s). Regarding the research as a whole: Peripheral blood samples were taken at initial diagnosis, before any treatment was given. To identify distinguishing TCR V-J signatures, a discovery cohort of 90 to 100 patients was used, comprising approximately 40 with Graves' ophthalmopathy and under 60 with stable Graves' hyperthyroidism. Whether ophthalmopathy could be predicted prospectively was tested in an independent validation cohort made up of 18 hyperthyroidism patients plus 17 patients who later progressed to ophthalmopathy. The approximately 90 discovery patients were divided at random into training and test sets in a 7:3 ratio. Thyroid tissue and blood T-cell repertoires from more than five Graves' hyperthyroidism patients were also compared in the study. Following sampling, methimazole starting at 30 mg daily was given to hyperthyroidism patients, and high-dose intravenous methylprednisolone was given to ophthalmopathy patients. The paper describes TCR Vbeta CDR3 sequencing of more than 120 peripheral blood samples, made up of 43 ophthalmopathy patients, 70 to 75 hyperthyroidism patients and 17 progressor patients.

Overall study results and their limits: Sample size was not statistically predetermined, and blinding of investigators to group allocation was not performed. Most expanded thyroid clonotypes (frequency above 0.001) were also detected in blood, suggesting blood repertoires may reflect thyroid immune responses. In cross-validation, a model built on a 13 V-J signature told ophthalmopathy apart from stable hyperthyroidism with approximately 91% sensitivity and roughly 81% specificity, and in testing the same model reached 80%/75%. In validation, progression to ophthalmopathy was predicted by the model with 70.59% sensitivity and approximately 78% specificity, a median of about 6.4 months before onset.

The chain is assembled from TRBV2 and TRBJ2-1, and TRBD2 aligns with 7 junction nucleotides. The sample comprised blood. This clonotype originated in a woman between 40 and 50 years old with Graves' ophthalmopathy. The DNA reads as follows: TGTGCCAGCAAGCCTAGCGGCAATGAGCAGTTCTTC. This translates into CASKPSGNEQFF.